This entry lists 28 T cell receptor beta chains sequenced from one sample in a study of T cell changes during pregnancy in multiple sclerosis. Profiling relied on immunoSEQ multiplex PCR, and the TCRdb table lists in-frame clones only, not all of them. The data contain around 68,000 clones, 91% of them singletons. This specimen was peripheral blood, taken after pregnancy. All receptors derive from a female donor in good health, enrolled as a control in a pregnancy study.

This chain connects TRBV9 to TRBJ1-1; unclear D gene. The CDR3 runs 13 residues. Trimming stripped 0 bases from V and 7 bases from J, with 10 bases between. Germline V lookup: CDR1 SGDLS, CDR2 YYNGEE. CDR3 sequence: CASSVDGLYEAFF. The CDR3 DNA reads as TGTGCCAGCAGCGTAGACGGTTTATATGAAGCTTTCTTT.

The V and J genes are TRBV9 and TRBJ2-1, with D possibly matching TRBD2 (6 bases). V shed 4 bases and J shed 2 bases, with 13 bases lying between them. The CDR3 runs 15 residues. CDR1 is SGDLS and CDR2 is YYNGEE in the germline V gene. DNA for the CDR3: TGTGCCAGCAGCCCGGATAGCGGTGCCTACAATGAGCAGTTCTTC. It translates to CASSPDSGAYNEQFF.

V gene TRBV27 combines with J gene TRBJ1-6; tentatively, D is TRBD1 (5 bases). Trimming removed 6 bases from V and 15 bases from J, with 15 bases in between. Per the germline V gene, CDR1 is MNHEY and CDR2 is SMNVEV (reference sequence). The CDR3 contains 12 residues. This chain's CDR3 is CASSRDQGLLHF. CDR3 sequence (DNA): TGTGCCAGCAGCCGAGACCAGGGACTCCTCCACTTT.

DNA of the CDR3: TGTGCCAGCAGTTTATTTTTAGGACAGGGGTACGAGCAGTACTTC. Protein sequence: CASSLFLGQGYEQYF. The gene calls are TRBV27 and TRBJ2-7, with TRBD1 identical over 9 bases. The CDR3 is made up of 15 amino acids. V lost 1 base to trimming and J lost 4 bases; unmatched junction nucleotides: 5. CDR1 MNHEY and CDR2 SMNVEV come from the germline V gene (reference sequence).

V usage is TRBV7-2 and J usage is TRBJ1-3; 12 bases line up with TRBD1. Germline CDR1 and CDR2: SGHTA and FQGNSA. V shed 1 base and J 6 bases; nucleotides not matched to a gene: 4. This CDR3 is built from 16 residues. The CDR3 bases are TGTGCCAGCAGCTTAGAGGGGACAGGGGGCGAAAACACCATATATTTT. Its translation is CASSLEGTGGENTIYF.

CDR3 bases: TGTGCCATCGGGGGGGGCAGGGTGGTCTACGAGCAGTACTTC. Its protein is CAIGGGRVVYEQYF. The chain has TRBV10-3 and TRBJ2-7; weak D call: TRBD2 (7 bases). Germline V gene sequence: CDR1 ENHRY, CDR2 SYGVKD. This CDR3 is 14 amino acids long. Trimming removed 8 bases at V and 3 bases at J, with 17 bases between.

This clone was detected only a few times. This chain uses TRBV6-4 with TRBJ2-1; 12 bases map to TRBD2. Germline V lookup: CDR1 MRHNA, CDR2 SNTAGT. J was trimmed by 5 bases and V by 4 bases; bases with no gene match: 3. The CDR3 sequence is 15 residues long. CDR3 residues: CASSATSGGHNEQFF. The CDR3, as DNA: TGTGCCAGCAGTGCGACTAGCGGGGGCCACAATGAGCAGTTCTTC.

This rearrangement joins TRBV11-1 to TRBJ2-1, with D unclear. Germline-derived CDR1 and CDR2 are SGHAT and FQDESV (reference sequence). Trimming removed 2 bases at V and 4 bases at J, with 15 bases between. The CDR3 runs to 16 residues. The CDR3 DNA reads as TGTGCCAGCAGCTTAACTTCCGACTTTGAGTACAATGAGCAGTTCTTC. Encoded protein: CASSLTSDFEYNEQFF.

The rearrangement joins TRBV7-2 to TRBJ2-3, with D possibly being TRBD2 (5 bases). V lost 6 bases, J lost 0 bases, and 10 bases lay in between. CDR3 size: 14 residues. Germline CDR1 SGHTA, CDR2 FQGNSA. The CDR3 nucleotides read TGTGCCAGCAGTCCGTCGGGGAGCACAGATACGCAGTATTTT. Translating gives CASSPSGSTDTQYF. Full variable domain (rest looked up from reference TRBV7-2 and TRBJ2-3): GAGVSQSPSNKVTEKGKDVELRCDPISGHTALYWYRQSLGQGLEFLIYFQGNSAPDKSGLPSDRFSAERTGGSVSTLTIQRTQQEDSAVYLCASSPSGSTDTQYFGPGTRLTVL.

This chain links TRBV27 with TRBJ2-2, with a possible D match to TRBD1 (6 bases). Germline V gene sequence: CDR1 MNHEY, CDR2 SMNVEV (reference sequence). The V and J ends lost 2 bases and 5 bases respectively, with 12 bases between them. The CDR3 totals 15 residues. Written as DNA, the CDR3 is TGTGCCAGCAGTTTACTAAACAGGGCGACCGGGGAGCTGTTTTTT. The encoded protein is CASSLLNRATGELFF.

The CDR3 bases are TGTGCCAGCAGCTTGGCCCCAGGGGACCCCTATGGCTACACCTTC. Protein: CASSLAPGDPYGYTF. The rearrangement links TRBV5-4 to TRBJ1-2, with D perhaps matching TRBD1 (6 bases). Germline loops: CDR1 SGHNT, CDR2 YYREEE (reference sequence). Trimming removed 0 bases from V and 4 bases from J, with 13 bases in between. This CDR3 has 15 residues.

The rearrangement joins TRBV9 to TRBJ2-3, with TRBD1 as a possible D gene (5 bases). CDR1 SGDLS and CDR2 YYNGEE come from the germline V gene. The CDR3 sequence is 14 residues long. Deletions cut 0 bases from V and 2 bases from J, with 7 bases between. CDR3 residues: CASSVGGFTDTQYF. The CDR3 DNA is TGTGCCAGCAGCGTAGGGGGCTTCACAGATACGCAGTATTTT.

The CDR3 DNA sequence: TGTGCCAGCAAAAAGACAGGGGGCAGGGAGACCCAGTACTTC. Its translation is CASKKTGGRETQYF. V and J are TRBV6-1 and TRBJ2-5; TRBD1 matches 10 bases. This CDR3 is built from 14 residues. Germline values: CDR1 MNHNS, CDR2 SASEGT. V lost 7 bases and J lost 5; bases outside the gene matches: 7.

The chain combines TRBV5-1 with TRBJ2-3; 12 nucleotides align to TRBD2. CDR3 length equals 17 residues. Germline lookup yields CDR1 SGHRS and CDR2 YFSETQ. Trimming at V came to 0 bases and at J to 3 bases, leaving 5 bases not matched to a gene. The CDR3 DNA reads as TGCGCCAGCAGCTTGGGCGCTCTAGCGGGGGGGACAGATACGCAGTATTTT. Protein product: CASSLGALAGGTDTQYF. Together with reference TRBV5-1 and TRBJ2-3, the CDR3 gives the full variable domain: KAGVTQTPRYLIKTRGQQVTLSCSPISGHRSVSWYQQTPGQGLQFLFEYFSETQRNKGNFPGRFSGRQFSNSRSEMNVSTLELGDSALYLCASSLGALAGGTDTQYFGPGTRLTVL.

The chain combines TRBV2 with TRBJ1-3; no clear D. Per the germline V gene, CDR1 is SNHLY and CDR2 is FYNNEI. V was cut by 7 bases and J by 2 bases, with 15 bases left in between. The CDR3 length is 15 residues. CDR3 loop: CASIRAPGAGNTIYF. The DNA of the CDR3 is TGTGCCAGCATAAGAGCACCGGGTGCTGGAAACACCATATATTTT.

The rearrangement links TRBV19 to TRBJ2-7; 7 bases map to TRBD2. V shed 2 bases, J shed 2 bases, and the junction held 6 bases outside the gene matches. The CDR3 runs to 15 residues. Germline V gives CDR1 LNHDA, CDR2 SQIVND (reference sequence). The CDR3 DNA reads TGTGCCAGTAGTATACATCGGGGGGTGACCTACGAGCAGTACTTC. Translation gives CASSIHRGVTYEQYF.

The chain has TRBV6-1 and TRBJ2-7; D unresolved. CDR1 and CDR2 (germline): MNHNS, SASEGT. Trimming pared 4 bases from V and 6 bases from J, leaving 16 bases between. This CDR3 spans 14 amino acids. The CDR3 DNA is TGTGCCAGCAGTGGCGTCGCCCCCCCGGGCGAGCAGTACTTC. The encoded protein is CASSGVAPPGEQYF.

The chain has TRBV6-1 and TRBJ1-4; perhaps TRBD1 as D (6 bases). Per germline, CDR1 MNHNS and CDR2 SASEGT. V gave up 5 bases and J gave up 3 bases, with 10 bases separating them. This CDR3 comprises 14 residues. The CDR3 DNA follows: TGTGCCAGCAGTATACAGGGCCCTAATGAAAAACTGTTTTTT. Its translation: CASSIQGPNEKLFF.

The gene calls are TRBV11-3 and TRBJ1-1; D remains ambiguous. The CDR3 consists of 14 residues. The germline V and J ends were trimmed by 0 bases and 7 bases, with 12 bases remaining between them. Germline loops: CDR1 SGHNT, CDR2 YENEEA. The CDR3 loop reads CASSLEGRSLEAFF. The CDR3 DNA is TGTGCCAGCAGCTTAGAGGGGAGATCCCTTGAAGCTTTCTTT.

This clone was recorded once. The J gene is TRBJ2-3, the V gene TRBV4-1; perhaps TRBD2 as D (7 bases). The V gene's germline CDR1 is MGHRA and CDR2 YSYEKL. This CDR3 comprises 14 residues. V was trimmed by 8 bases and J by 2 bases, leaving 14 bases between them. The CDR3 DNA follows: TGCGCCAGCGCCCCGGGGGGCCCCACAGATACGCAGTATTTT. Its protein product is CASAPGGPTDTQYF.

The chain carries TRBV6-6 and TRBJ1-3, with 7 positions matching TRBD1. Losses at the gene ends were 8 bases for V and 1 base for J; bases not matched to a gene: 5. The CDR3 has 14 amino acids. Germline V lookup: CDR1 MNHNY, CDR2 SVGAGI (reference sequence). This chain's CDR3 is CASLTGRSGNTIYF. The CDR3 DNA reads TGTGCCAGCCTGACAGGGAGGTCTGGAAACACCATATATTTT.

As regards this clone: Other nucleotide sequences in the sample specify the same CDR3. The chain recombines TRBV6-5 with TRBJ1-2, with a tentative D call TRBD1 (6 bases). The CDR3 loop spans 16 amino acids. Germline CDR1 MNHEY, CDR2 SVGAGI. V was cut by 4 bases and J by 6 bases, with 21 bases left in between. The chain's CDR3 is CASSSGQLSDLDGYTF. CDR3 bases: TGTGCCAGCAGTTCAGGACAGCTCAGCGACTTGGATGGCTACACCTTC.

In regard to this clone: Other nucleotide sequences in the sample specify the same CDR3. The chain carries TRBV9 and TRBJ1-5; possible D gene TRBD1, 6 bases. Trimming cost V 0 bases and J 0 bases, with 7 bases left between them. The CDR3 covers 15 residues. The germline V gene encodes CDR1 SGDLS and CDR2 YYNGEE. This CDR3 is CASSVEGHSNQPQHF. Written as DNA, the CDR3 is TGTGCCAGCAGCGTAGAGGGACATAGCAATCAGCCCCAGCATTTT.

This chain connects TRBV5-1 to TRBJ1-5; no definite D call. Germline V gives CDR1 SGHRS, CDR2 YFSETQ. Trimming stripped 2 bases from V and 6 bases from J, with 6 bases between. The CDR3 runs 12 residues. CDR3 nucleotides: TGCGCCAGCAGCTTTAACGGTCAGCCCCAGCATTTT. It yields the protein CASSFNGQPQHF.

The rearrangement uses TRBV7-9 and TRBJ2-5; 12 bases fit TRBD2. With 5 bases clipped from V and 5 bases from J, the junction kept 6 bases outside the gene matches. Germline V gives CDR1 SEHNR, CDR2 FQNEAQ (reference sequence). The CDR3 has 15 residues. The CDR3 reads CASSRSSGGDETQYF. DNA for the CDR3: TGTGCCAGCAGCCGATCTAGCGGGGGGGATGAGACCCAGTACTTC.

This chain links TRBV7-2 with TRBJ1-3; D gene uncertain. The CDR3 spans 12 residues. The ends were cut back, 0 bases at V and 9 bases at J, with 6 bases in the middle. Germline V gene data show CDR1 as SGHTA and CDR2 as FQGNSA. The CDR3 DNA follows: TGTGCCAGCAGCTTAGCGCTGAGCACCATATATTTT. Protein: CASSLALSTIYF.

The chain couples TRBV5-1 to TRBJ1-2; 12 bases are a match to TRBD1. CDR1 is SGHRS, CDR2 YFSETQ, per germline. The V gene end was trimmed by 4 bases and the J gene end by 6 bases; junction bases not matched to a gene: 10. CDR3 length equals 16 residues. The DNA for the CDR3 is TGCGCCAGCAGCGAACCGGGACAGGGGGCTTTCAATGGCTACACCTTC. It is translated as CASSEPGQGAFNGYTF. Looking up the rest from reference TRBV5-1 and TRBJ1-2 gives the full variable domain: KAGVTQTPRYLIKTRGQQVTLSCSPISGHRSVSWYQQTPGQGLQFLFEYFSETQRNKGNFPGRFSGRQFSNSRSEMNVSTLELGDSALYLCASSEPGQGAFNGYTFGSGTRLTVV.

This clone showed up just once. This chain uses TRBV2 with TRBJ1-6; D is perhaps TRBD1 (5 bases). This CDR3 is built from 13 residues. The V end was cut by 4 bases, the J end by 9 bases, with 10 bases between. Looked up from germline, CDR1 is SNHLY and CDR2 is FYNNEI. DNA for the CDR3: TGTGCCAGCAGTGTGCAGGGAAGTTCACCCCTCCACTTT. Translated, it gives CASSVQGSSPLHF.